The T cell receptor (beta chain) described here comes from a study of blood T cell repertoires in COVID-19. Study background: The samples span acute and convalescent COVID-19 from the United States, Italy and Spain. Nucleic acid was either cDNA or gDNA, and it came from T cells, B-cell-depleted T cells, or PBMCs.

Original processing notes: How many nucleated cells were present was estimated from reference gene primer amplification. The method was immunoSEQ multiplex PCR; TCRdb's version includes in-frame clones alone and lacks a portion of them. V, J and clone size derive from that table, while D and trimming were established from the DNA sequence. The sample includes roughly 150,000 clones, about 80% of them seen just once. The V gene's germline CDR1 is SGHTA and CDR2 FQGNSA. Trimming cost V 5 bases and J 8 bases; bases outside gene matches: 11. The CDR3 consists of 16 residues. The TCR sequence derives from a man in his sixties with acute or convalescent COVID-19. The V gene is TRBV7-2, the J gene TRBJ2-3, with 12 bases lining up with TRBD1. The sequenced sample was peripheral blood. CDR3 coding DNA: TGTGCCAGCAGCAGGCCGGGACAGGGGGCGCGAGGTACGCAGTATTTT. Protein sequence: CASSRPGQGARGTQYF.